This T cell receptor (beta chain) was captured in a study of blood T cell repertoires in COVID-19. The overall study: From the United States, Italy and Spain came samples of acute and convalescent COVID-19. PBMCs, B-cell-depleted T cells, or T cells were the source of the cDNA or gDNA that made up the material.

Original methodology: Reference gene primer amplification gave estimated nucleated cell counts. Method: immunoSEQ multiplex PCR; TCRdb's copy keeps in-frame clones and lacks some. V and J calls and clone size are those listed in that table; D and trimming were worked out from the DNA. The repertoire has 40,000 to 45,000 clones, 86% of them found once; the top ten carry just under 8.5%. V shed 0 bases and J shed 5 bases, with 9 bases lying between them. The germline gives CDR1 SGDLS, CDR2 YYNGEE. The CDR3 extends over 13 amino acids. The chain employs TRBV9 and TRBJ2-7; D not certain. The specimen sequenced was peripheral blood. The sequence derives from a man aged 60 to 75 with active COVID-19. The CDR3 DNA is TGTGCCAGCAGCGTAGGAGCCGAAAACGAGCAGTACTTC. It codes for CASSVGAENEQYF.